A selection of T cell receptor beta chains follows, all from one sample in a study of blood T cell repertoires in COVID-19. Sequencing was performed with immunoSEQ multiplex PCR; in TCRdb, only in-frame clones are kept and a portion is missing. The table records some 130,000 clones, about three quarters of them present only once. The sequenced sample consisted of peripheral blood. The origin of the receptors is an elderly man with acute or convalescent COVID-19. The CDR3 runs from the conserved cysteine through the conserved F or W. Each record gives: D gene, J gene, clone size, V gene, CDR3 protein, CDR3 DNA. A D gene is named only where the DNA matches it firmly. Size is omitted from some rows. Given values are once, few, many or a class for expanded clones.

TRBD1 | TRBJ2-1 | . | TRBV6-6 | CASSPPGQAQVGGEQQFF | TGTGCCAGCAGTCCTCCCGGACAGGCACAGGTTGGGGGAGAACAGCAGTTCTTC
. | TRBJ2-2 | . | TRBV5-4 | CASSDRRKSNTGELFF | TGTGCCAGCAGCGACAGAAGAAAATCGAACACCGGGGAGCTGTTTTTT
TRBD2 | TRBJ2-5 | . | TRBV11-2 | CASSLAPGLAGQETQYF | TGTGCCAGCAGCTTAGCTCCGGGACTAGCGGGCCAAGAGACCCAGTACTTC
. | TRBJ1-5 | . | TRBV24-1 | CATSDTRGANRPQHF | TGTGCCACCAGTGACACTCGGGGGGCGAATAGGCCCCAGCATTTT
. | TRBJ1-1 | few | TRBV7-3 | CASSSTVNTEAFF | TGTGCCAGCAGCTCGACAGTTAACACTGAAGCTTTCTTT
TRBD1 | TRBJ1-2 | once | TRBV18 | CASSLDRAGYTF | TGTGCCAGCTCGCTTGACAGGGCTGGCTACACCTTC
. | TRBJ2-7 | . | TRBV5-5 | CASSLRGTAYEQYF | TGTGCCAGCAGCCTGCGCGGGACAGCCTACGAGCAGTACTTC
. | TRBJ1-6 | . | TRBV5-5 | CASSFNLYNSPLHF | TGTGCCAGCAGCTTTAATCTCTATAATTCACCCCTCCACTTT
. | TRBJ2-3 | . | TRBV11-2 | CASSRQLRDTQYF | TGTGCCAGCAGTAGACAGCTACGAGATACGCAGTATTTT
. | TRBJ1-5 | . | TRBV9 | CASRLLVGNQPQHF | TGTGCCAGCAGACTATTAGTGGGCAATCAGCCCCAGCATTTT
. | TRBJ1-1 | . | TRBV4-2 | CASSQEEKMNTEAFF | TGTGCCAGCAGCCAAGAGGAGAAAATGAACACTGAAGCTTTCTTT
. | TRBJ1-6 | . | TRBV7-9 | CASSFLPPATPLHF | TGTGCCAGCAGCTTTCTACCCCCCGCTACACCCCTCCACTTT
. | TRBJ2-5 | few | TRBV11-2 | CASSFYGGETQYF | TGTGCCAGCAGCTTTTACGGGGGAGAGACCCAGTACTTC
. | TRBJ1-5 | . | TRBV6-2/TRBV6-3 | CASSSYRDQPQHF | TGTGCCAGCAGTTCCTACAGGGATCAGCCCCAGCATTTT
. | TRBJ2-7 | . | TRBV7-9 | CASSLVGAGYRPGYEQYF | TGTGCCAGCAGCTTGGTCGGGGCGGGGTATAGACCGGGCTACGAGCAGTACTTC
. | TRBJ2-6 | . | TRBV7-9 | CASSSTLSGANVLTF | TGTGCCAGCAGCAGCACCTTATCTGGGGCCAACGTCCTGACTTTC
TRBD1 | TRBJ2-7 | . | TRBV5-1 | CASSLTVRGLSEQYF | TGCGCCAGCAGCTTAACGGTCAGGGGGTTATCCGAGCAGTACTTC